Described below is a single TCR beta chain sequence and its context. The source of the sample is a study of blood T cell repertoires in COVID-19. Repertoires were generated with immunoSEQ multiplex PCR, while TCRdb's copy carries only in-frame clones and drops some. The repertoire holds some 21,000 clones, with around 88% as singletons. This CDR3 is 12 amino acids long. The V gene lost 4 bases and the J gene lost 3 bases, with 7 bases spanning the gap. Germline V gives CDR1 KGHSH, CDR2 LQKENI. Sequenced input: peripheral blood. The TCR was taken from a man in his 70s with active COVID-19. The chain combines TRBV18 with TRBJ2-7; D is unclear. CDR3 in amino acids: CASSRTDYEQYF. The CDR3 DNA sequence: TGTGCCAGCTCACGAACAGACTACGAGCAGTACTTC. Looking up the rest from reference TRBV18 and TRBJ2-7 gives the full variable domain: NAGVMQNPRHLVRRRGQEARLRCSPMKGHSHVYWYRQLPEEGLKFMVYLQKENIIDESGMPKERFSAEFPKEGPSILRIQQVVRGDSAAYFCASSRTDYEQYFGPGTRLTVT.